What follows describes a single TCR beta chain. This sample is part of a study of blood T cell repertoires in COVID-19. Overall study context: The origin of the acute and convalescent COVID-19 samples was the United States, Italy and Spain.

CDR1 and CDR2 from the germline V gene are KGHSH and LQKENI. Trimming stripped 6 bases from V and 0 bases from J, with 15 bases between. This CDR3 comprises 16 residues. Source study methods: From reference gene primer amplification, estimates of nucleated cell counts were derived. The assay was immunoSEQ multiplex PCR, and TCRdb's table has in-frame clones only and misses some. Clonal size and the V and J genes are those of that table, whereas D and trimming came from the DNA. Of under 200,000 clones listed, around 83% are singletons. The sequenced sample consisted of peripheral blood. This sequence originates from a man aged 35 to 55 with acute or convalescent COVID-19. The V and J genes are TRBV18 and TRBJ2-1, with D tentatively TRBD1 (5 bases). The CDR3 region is CASSQQAVSSYNEQFF. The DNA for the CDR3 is TGTGCCAGCTCCCAACAGGCCGTCAGCTCCTACAATGAGCAGTTCTTC.